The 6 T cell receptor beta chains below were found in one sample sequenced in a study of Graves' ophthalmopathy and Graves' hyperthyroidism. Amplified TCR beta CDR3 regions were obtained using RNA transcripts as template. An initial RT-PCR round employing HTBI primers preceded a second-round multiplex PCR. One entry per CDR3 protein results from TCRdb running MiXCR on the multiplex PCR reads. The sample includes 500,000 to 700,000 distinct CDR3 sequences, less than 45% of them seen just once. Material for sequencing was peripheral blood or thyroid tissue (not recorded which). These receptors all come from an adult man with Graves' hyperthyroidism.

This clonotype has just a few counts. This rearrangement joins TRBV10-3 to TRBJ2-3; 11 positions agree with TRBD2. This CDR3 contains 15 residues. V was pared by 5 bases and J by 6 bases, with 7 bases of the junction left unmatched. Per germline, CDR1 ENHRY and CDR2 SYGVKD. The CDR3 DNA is TGTGCCATCAGTTCGACTAGCGGGACATCCGATACGCAGTATTTT. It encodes CAISSTSGTSDTQYF.

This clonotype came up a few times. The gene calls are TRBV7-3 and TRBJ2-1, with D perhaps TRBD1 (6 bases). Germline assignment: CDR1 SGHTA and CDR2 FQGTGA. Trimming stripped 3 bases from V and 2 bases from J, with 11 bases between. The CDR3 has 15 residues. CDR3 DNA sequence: TGTGCCAGCAGCTTGGTACAGGGCACCTACAATGAGCAGTTCTTC. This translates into CASSLVQGTYNEQFF.

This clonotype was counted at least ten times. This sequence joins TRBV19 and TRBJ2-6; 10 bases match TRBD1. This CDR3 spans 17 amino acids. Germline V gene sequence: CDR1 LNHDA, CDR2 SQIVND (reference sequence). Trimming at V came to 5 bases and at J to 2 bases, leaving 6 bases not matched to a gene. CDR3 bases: TGTGCCAGTAGTGCAAGAGACAGGGGGCCTGGGGCCAACGTCCTGACTTTC. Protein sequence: CASSARDRGPGANVLTF.

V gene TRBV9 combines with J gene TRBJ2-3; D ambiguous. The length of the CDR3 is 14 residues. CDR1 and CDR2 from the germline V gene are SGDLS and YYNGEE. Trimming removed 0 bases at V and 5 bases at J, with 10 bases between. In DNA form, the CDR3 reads TGTGCCAGCAGCGTAGTGGGGTTCGGAGATACGCAGTATTTT. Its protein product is CASSVVGFGDTQYF. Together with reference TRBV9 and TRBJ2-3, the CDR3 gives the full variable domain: DSGVTQTPKHLITATGQRVTLRCSPRSGDLSVYWYQQSLDQGLQFLIQYYNGEERAKGNILERFSAQQFPDLHSELNLSSLELGDSALYFCASSVVGFGDTQYFGPGTRLTVL.

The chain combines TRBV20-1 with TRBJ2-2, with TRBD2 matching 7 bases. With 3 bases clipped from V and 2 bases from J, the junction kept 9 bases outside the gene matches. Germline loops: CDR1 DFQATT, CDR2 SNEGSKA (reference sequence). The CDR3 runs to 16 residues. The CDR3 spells CSARETSRTNTGELFF. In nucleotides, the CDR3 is TGCAGTGCTAGGGAGACTAGCAGGACTAACACCGGGGAGCTGTTTTTT.

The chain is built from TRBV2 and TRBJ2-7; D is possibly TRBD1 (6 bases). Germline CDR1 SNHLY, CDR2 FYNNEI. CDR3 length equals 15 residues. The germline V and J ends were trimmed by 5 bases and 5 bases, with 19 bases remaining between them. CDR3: CASSPNTGNPDEQYF. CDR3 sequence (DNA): TGTGCCAGCAGTCCCAACACAGGGAATCCCGACGAGCAGTACTTC.